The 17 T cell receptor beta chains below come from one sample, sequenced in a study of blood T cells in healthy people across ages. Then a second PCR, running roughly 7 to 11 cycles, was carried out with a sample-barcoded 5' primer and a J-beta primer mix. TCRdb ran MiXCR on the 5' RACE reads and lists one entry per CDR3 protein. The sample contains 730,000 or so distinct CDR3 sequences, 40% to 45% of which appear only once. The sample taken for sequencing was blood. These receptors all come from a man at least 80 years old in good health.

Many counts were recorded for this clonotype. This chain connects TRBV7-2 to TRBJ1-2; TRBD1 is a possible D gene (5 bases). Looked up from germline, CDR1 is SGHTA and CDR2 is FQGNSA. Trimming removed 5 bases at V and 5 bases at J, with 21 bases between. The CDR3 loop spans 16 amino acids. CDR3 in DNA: TGTGCCAGCAGCCGCGGAGCGACGGGGGAGTTATATGGCTACACCTTC. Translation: CASSRGATGELYGYTF.

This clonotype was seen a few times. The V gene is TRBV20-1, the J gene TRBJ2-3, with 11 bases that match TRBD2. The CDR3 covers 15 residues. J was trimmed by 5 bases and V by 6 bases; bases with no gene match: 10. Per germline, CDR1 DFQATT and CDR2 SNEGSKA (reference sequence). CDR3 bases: TGCAGTGCAAGCGTTAGCGGGAGGGGAGTAGATACGCAGTATTTT. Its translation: CSASVSGRGVDTQYF.

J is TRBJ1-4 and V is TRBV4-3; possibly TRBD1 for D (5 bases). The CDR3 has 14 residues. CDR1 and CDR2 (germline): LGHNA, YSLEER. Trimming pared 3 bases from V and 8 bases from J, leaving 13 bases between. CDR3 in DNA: TGCGCCAGCAGCCATGTAACCGGGGACGAAAAACTGTTTTTT. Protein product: CASSHVTGDEKLFF.

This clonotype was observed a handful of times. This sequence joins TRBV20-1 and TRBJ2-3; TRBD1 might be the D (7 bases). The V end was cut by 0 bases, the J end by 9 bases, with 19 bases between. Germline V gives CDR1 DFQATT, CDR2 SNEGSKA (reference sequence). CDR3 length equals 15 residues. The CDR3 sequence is CSARDFQGGLGTQYF. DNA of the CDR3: TGCAGTGCTAGAGACTTCCAGGGGGGCCTGGGAACGCAGTATTTT.

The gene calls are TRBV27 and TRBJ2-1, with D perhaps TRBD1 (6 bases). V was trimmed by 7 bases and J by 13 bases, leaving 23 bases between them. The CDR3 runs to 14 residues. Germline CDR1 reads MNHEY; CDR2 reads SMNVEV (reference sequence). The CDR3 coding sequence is TGTGCCAGCAATTTGGGGCAGGGGTGGGAGACCCAGTTCTTC. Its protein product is CASNLGQGWETQFF.

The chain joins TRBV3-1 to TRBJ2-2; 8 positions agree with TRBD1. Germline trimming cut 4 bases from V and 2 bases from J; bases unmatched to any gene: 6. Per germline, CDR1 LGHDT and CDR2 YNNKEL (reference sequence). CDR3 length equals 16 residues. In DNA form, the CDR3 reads TGTGCCAGCAGCCCTTGGACAGGGATAAACACCGGGGAGCTGTTTTTT. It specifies CASSPWTGINTGELFF.

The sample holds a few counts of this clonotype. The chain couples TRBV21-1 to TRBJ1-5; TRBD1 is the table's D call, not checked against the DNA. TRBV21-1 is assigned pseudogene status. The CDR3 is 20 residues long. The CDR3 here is CASSKRKALTRGLRNQPQHF. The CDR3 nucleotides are TGTGCCAGCAGCAAAAGAAAAGCCCTAACGAGGGGGCTGCGCAATCAGCCCCAGCATTTT.

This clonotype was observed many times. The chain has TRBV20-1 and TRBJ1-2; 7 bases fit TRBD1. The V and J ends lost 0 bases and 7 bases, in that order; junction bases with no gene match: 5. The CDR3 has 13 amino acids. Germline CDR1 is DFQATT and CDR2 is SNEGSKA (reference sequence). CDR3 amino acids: CSARDPAGGGYTF. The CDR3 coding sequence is TGCAGTGCTAGAGATCCGGCAGGGGGTGGCTACACCTTC.

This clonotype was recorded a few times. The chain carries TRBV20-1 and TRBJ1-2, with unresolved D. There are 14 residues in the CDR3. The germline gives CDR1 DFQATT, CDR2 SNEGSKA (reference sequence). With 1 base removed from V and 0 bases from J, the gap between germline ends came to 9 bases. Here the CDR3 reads CSARAVLANYGYTF. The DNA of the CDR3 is TGCAGTGCTAGAGCAGTTCTTGCTAACTATGGCTACACCTTC.

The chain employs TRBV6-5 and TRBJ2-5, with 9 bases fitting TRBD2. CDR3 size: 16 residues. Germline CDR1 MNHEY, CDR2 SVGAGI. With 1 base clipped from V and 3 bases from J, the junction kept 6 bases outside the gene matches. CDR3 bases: TGTGCCAGCAGTTACTTCGGCGGGAGGGCAAAAGAGACCCAGTACTTC. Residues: CASSYFGGRAKETQYF.

The CDR3 nucleotides are TGTGCCAGCAGCATGCTAGCGGGAGCAGAGAATGAGCAGTTCTTC. Translating gives CASSMLAGAENEQFF. The J gene is TRBJ2-1, the V gene TRBV21-1; the D segment call TRBD2 is taken from the table without a DNA check. TRBV21-1 is given as a pseudogene. The CDR3 has 15 residues.

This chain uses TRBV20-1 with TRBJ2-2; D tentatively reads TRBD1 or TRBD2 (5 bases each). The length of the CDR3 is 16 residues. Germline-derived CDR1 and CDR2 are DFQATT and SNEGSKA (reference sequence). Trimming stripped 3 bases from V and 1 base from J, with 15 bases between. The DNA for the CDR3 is TGCAGTGCTAGTGGGACCAAGGGCCTGAACACCGGGGAGCTGTTTTTT. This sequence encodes CSASGTKGLNTGELFF.

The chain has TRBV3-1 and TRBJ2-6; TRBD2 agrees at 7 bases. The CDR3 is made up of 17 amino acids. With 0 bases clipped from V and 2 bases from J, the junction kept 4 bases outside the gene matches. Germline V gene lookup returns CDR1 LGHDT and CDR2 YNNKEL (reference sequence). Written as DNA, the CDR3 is TGTGCCAGCAGCCAAGATCGGGGAGGGACTGGGGCCAACGTCCTGACTTTC. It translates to CASSQDRGGTGANVLTF. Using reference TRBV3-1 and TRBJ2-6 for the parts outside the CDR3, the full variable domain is DTAVSQTPKYLVTQMGNDKSIKCEQNLGHDTMYWYKQDSKKFLKIMFSYNNKELIINETVPNRFSPKSPDKAHLNLHINSLELGDSAVYFCASSQDRGGTGANVLTFGAGSRLTVL.

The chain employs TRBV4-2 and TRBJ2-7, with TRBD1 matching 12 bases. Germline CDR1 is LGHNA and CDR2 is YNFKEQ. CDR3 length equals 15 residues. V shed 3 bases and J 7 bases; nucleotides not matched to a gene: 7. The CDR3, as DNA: TGTGCCAGCAGCCACCCGGGACAGGGGGCGGGTGAGCAGTACTTC. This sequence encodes CASSHPGQGAGEQYF.

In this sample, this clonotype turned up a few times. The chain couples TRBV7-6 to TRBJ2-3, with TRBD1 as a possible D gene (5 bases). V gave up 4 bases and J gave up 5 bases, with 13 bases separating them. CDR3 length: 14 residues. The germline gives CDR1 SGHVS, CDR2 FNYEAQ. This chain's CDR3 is CASSSRAGIDTQYF. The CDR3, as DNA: TGTGCCAGCAGCTCCAGGGCCGGAATAGATACGCAGTATTTT. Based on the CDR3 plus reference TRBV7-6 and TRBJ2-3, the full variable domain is GAGVSQSPRYKVTKRGQDVALRCDPISGHVSLYWYRQALGQGPEFLTYFNYEAQQDKSGLPNDRFSAERPEGSISTLTIQRTEQRDSAMYRCASSSRAGIDTQYFGPGTRLTVL.

The CDR3 DNA is TGTGCCAGCAGCCGAAATCATCCGGGACAACAGGGTGATACGCAGTATTTT. It specifies CASSRNHPGQQGDTQYF. The rearrangement joins TRBV2 to TRBJ2-3, with D perhaps TRBD1 (6 bases). CDR1 and CDR2 (germline): SNHLY, FYNNEI. Trimming took 6 bases from V and 6 from J, leaving 25 bases between them. CDR3 size: 17 residues.

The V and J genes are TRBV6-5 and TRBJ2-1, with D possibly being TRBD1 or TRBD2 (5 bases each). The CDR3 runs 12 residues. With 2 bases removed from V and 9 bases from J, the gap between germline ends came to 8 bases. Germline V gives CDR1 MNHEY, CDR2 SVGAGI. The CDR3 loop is CASSYGGSEQFF. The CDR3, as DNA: TGTGCCAGCAGTTACGGGGGTAGTGAGCAGTTCTTC.